Following are 12 T cell receptor beta chains from one sample sequenced in a study of blood T cell repertoires in COVID-19. Clones were sequenced by immunoSEQ multiplex PCR, and TCRdb holds only the in-frame ones, with some missing. The data contain over 200,000 clones, about nine tenths of them singletons. Input material: peripheral blood. Receptors were obtained from a man aged 40-49 years who had recovered from COVID-19.

The chain combines TRBV5-6 with TRBJ1-2, with 11 nucleotides matching TRBD1. V was pared by 9 bases and J by 5 bases, with 12 bases of the junction left unmatched. Looked up from germline, CDR1 is SGHDT and CDR2 is YYEEEE. The CDR3 contains 15 residues. DNA of the CDR3: TGTGCCACCCAGTTGGGGGGACAGGGGGTGTATGGCTACACCTTC. It specifies CATQLGGQGVYGYTF.

Here the CDR3 DNA reads TGTGCCAGTAAACCAGCTAACTATGGCTACACCTTC. It encodes CASKPANYGYTF. The chain employs TRBV19 and TRBJ1-2; D ambiguous. Trimming shortened V by 7 bases and J by 0 bases, and 6 bases separated the two germline ends. The length of the CDR3 is 12 residues. Germline V lookup: CDR1 LNHDA, CDR2 SQIVND (reference sequence).

The V gene is TRBV19, the J gene TRBJ1-4; 7 bases fit TRBD1. This CDR3 has 16 residues. Trimming took 5 bases from V and 1 from J; bases not matched to a gene: 7. The germline CDR1 and CDR2 sequences are LNHDA and SQIVND (reference sequence). The CDR3 here is CASSDGQVETNEKLFF. CDR3 sequence (DNA): TGTGCCAGTAGTGACGGACAGGTCGAAACTAATGAAAAACTGTTTTTT.

The chain couples TRBV6-2 or TRBV6-3 to TRBJ2-3; TRBD2 agrees at 11 bases. After removal of 4 bases from V and 6 bases from J, the junction contained 9 bases not matched to a gene. CDR3 length: 16 residues. Germline CDR1 MNHEY, CDR2 SVGEGT. Here the CDR3 reads CASSSVSGRAFDTQYF. The CDR3 DNA reads as TGTGCCAGCAGTTCCGTTAGCGGGAGGGCCTTCGATACGCAGTATTTT.

The rearrangement uses TRBV10-3 and TRBJ1-2; D gene ambiguous. The V end lost 6 bases, the J end lost 7 bases, and 18 bases lay between the germline ends. Germline values: CDR1 ENHRY, CDR2 SYGVKD. This CDR3 has 14 amino acids. CDR3 nucleotide sequence: TGTGCCATCAGGGCCTCCCAGGTTTTTGGTGGCTACACCTTC. Encoded protein: CAIRASQVFGGYTF.

J is TRBJ2-6 and V is TRBV6-5; TRBD1 is a possible D gene (5 bases). V lost 7 bases and J lost 2, with 9 bases in between. Germline CDR1 reads MNHEY; CDR2 reads SVGAGI. The CDR3 covers 14 residues. Here the CDR3 DNA reads TGTGCCAGCATTTCCAGGGCTGGGGCCAACGTCCTGACTTTC. This translates into CASISRAGANVLTF.

The chain has TRBV28 and TRBJ1-5; maybe TRBD1 (5 bases). This CDR3 contains 14 residues. V lost 10 bases to trimming and J lost 4 bases, with 17 bases between them. The germline V gene encodes CDR1 MDHEN and CDR2 SYDVKM. CDR3 loop: CATIQGLGNQPQHF. CDR3 coding DNA: TGTGCCACCATTCAGGGTCTAGGGAATCAGCCCCAGCATTTT.

The chain couples TRBV2 to TRBJ2-5; weak D call: TRBD2 (5 bases). The CDR3 length is 15 residues. Germline V gives CDR1 SNHLY, CDR2 FYNNEI. Between the trimmed V and J ends, which lost 1 base and 5 bases, there was a span of 14 bases. The CDR3 is CASSEGEYLLETQYF. The CDR3 DNA reads as TGTGCCAGCAGTGAAGGGGAGTACCTCCTGGAGACCCAGTACTTC.

This sequence joins TRBV5-4 and TRBJ1-4; 8 nucleotides line up with TRBD1. The length of the CDR3 is 14 residues. V was pared by 4 bases and J by 8 bases, with 7 bases of the junction left unmatched. Looked up from germline, CDR1 is SGHNT and CDR2 is YYREEE (reference sequence). The CDR3: CASSKGTGGEKLFF. The CDR3 region has the DNA TGTGCCAGCAGCAAAGGGACAGGTGGGGAAAAACTGTTTTTT.

This chain uses TRBV30 with TRBJ2-3, with D perhaps matching TRBD1 (6 bases). Per the germline V gene, CDR1 is GTSNPN and CDR2 is SVGIG (reference sequence). V lost 2 bases and J 1 base, leaving 10 bases between the germline ends. The CDR3 loop spans 14 amino acids. The CDR3 sequence is CAWSPNRGTDTQYF. CDR3 bases: TGTGCCTGGAGTCCTAACAGGGGCACAGATACGCAGTATTTT.

Only a few counts were recorded for this clone. V is TRBV9 and J is TRBJ2-7; 9 positions match TRBD1. CDR3 size: 15 residues. Losses at the gene ends were 3 bases for V and 5 bases for J; bases not matched to a gene: 9. Germline CDR1 reads SGDLS; CDR2 reads YYNGEE. Here the CDR3 DNA reads TGTGCCAGCAGCGCCTCATCCTGGACAGGGGACGAGCAGTACTTC. This gives the protein CASSASSWTGDEQYF.

This chain connects TRBV2 to TRBJ2-7; D is undetermined. The length of the CDR3 is 12 residues. The germline V gene has CDR1 SNHLY and CDR2 FYNNEI. V lost 5 bases and J lost 2, with 7 bases in between. CDR3 sequence: CASSRSTYEQYF. The CDR3 DNA reads TGTGCCAGCAGTCGGTCCACCTACGAGCAGTACTTC.